The clone carrying this T cell receptor (beta chain) was recorded at least ten times. This specimen comes from a study of T cells in Graves' hyperthyroidism and ophthalmopathy. Blood was obtained at the first hyperthyroidism diagnosis, which preceded any ophthalmopathy symptoms. Deletions cut 2 bases from V and 0 bases from J, with 6 bases between. The length of the CDR3 is 14 residues. CDR1 SGHTA and CDR2 FQGNSA come from the germline V gene. RNA transcripts served as the template for amplifying TCR beta CDR3 regions. Initially, a first-round RT-PCR of the TCR CDR3 employed the HTBI primer set. TCRdb analysed the multiplex PCR reads with MiXCR anew, one entry per CDR3 protein. This sample has more than 350,000 distinct CDR3 sequences, with approximately 18% found just once.

Sequenced input: blood. The clonotype originates from a woman aged 25 to 45 with Graves' hyperthyroidism that later progressed to Graves' ophthalmopathy. The chain combines TRBV7-2 with TRBJ2-3; no reliable D call. The CDR3 sequence is CASSLFQSTDTQYF. The CDR3 DNA reads TGTGCCAGCAGCTTATTCCAAAGCACAGATACGCAGTATTTT.